This T cell receptor beta chain was recorded in a study of tumor-infiltrating lymphocytes in primary liver carcinoma. Points from the study as a whole: Significantly larger top-250-clone fractions were found in tumors than in blood (p = 0.039). Only about 7-25% of top clones occurred in every one of the five tumor regions. Tumor region pairs outstripped tumor-adjacent and tumor-blood pairs in overlap.

Of note for this clonotype: Antigen unknown. An end of the junction differs from the germline gene, which may be a read error.

This CDR3 is 15 amino acids long. CDR1 is SQVTM and CDR2 is ANQGSEA in the germline V gene. From around 20-30 mg of unsorted bulk tissue, DNA and RNA were co-extracted together. Surgery removed the patients' primary liver carcinoma. The template, 500 ng total RNA, yielded TCR beta cDNA made with a constant-region primer. Nested multiplex PCR, run for three rounds with slightly modified ARM-PCR, yielded TCR beta libraries. Amplification in the first two PCR rounds was performed using TRBV1-TRBV30 forward primers and a C-beta reverse primer for roughly 9 cycles each. TCRdb re-called the multiplex PCR reads with MiXCR, one entry per CDR3 protein. The table records some 51,000 distinct CDR3 sequences, around 79% of them present only once.

The V call is TRBV29-1, the J call TRBJ2-1, with a possible D match to TRBD1 (5 bases). Sequencing was carried out using liver tumor tissue from sampling region 3. Specified subset: tumor region T3, left-lateral pole. The TCR comes from a man in his forties with primary liver carcinoma and hepatitis B virus infection. CDR3 region: CRLGPPSSSYNEQIF. The CDR3 DNA reads as TGCAGGTTGGGGCCTCCTTCCAGCTCCTACAATGAGCAGATCTTC.